This is a list of T cell receptor beta chains from one sample in a study of T cell repertoires in cytomegalovirus infection. TCRdb itself ran the reads through MiXCR, one entry per CDR3 protein. Here the sample spans about 700,000 distinct CDR3 sequences, 30% to 40% being singletons. Antigen specificity for these receptors is unknown. The sequences come from cultured PBMCs, collected from culture after CMV antigen stimulation. All receptors come from a human donor in good health (CMV status not recorded). Some clones in this sample may be carry-over from other donors' samples. The CDR3 runs from the conserved cysteine through the conserved F or W. A D gene is named only where the DNA matches it firmly. Clone size is stated in some rows and not others, as once, few, many or a class when expanded.

j_call: TRBJ2-1
v_call: TRBV7-2
d_call: TRBD2
clone_size: few
cdr3_length: 14
cdr3_nt: TGTGCCAGCAGCCAGGGACTACCCGACAATGAGCAGTTCTTC
cdr3_aa: CASSQGLPDNEQFF

j_call: TRBJ2-2
v_call: TRBV7-6
d_call: TRBD2
clone_size: .
cdr3_length: 18
cdr3_nt: TGTGCCAGCAGCTCCCTCCTAGCGGGGGGGCCTAGCACCGGGGAGCTGTTTTTT
cdr3_aa: CASSSLLAGGPSTGELFF

j_call: TRBJ1-1
v_call: TRBV5-1
d_call: .
clone_size: once
cdr3_length: 14
cdr3_nt: TGCGCCAGCAGAGTCTTGCAGACGGACACTGAAGCTTTCTTT
cdr3_aa: CASRVLQTDTEAFF

j_call: TRBJ2-1
v_call: TRBV5-6
d_call: .
clone_size: .
cdr3_length: 14
cdr3_nt: TGTGCCAGCAGCTTGTCCCCAGGGGGGGTTGAGCAGTTCTTC
cdr3_aa: CASSLSPGGVEQFF

j_call: TRBJ2-7
v_call: TRBV7-2
d_call: TRBD2
clone_size: few
cdr3_length: 15
cdr3_nt: TGTGCCAGCAGCTTATCCTCTAGCGGCCTCTACGAGCAGTACTTC
cdr3_aa: CASSLSSSGLYEQYF

j_call: TRBJ2-1
v_call: TRBV7-9
d_call: .
clone_size: few
cdr3_length: 16
cdr3_nt: TGTGCCAGCAGCTTAGCGAGCAGAGTGACCTACAATGAGCAGTTCTTC
cdr3_aa: CASSLASRVTYNEQFF

j_call: TRBJ1-1
v_call: TRBV12-3/TRBV12-4
d_call: .
clone_size: few
cdr3_length: 12
cdr3_nt: TGTGCCAGCAGTTTTGGGGGGTATGGCGCTTTCTTT
cdr3_aa: CASSFGGYGAFF

j_call: TRBJ2-7
v_call: TRBV7-8
d_call: .
clone_size: .
cdr3_length: 15
cdr3_nt: TGTGCCAGCACCCCTAGGGGGATGAGCTCCTACGAGCAGTACTTC
cdr3_aa: CASTPRGMSSYEQYF

j_call: TRBJ1-4
v_call: TRBV7-6
d_call: .
clone_size: many
cdr3_length: 15
cdr3_nt: TGTGCCAGCAGCCCCATTTACGACAGGCTTGAAAAACTGTTTTTT
cdr3_aa: CASSPIYDRLEKLFF

j_call: TRBJ1-5
v_call: TRBV6-5
d_call: .
clone_size: few
cdr3_length: 15
cdr3_nt: TGTGCCAGCAGTTACTCAGGGAATAGCAATCAGCCCCAGCATTTT
cdr3_aa: CASSYSGNSNQPQHF

j_call: TRBJ1-4
v_call: TRBV15
d_call: TRBD1
clone_size: .
cdr3_length: 13
cdr3_nt: TGTGCCACCAGCAACGACAGGGGTGAAAAACTGTTTTTT
cdr3_aa: CATSNDRGEKLFF

j_call: TRBJ1-5
v_call: TRBV27
d_call: .
clone_size: few
cdr3_length: 16
cdr3_nt: TGTGCCAGCAGCAGTGTTAAGGCGGTGGGCAATCAGCCCCAGCATTTT
cdr3_aa: CASSSVKAVGNQPQHF

j_call: TRBJ2-1
v_call: TRBV6-6
d_call: TRBD2
clone_size: few
cdr3_length: 15
cdr3_nt: TGTGCCAGCAGTGATCTAGCGGGAGAGATTGATGAGCAGTTCTTC
cdr3_aa: CASSDLAGEIDEQFF